Below, 4 T cell receptor beta chains from the same sample are listed, as sequenced in a study of blood T cell repertoires in COVID-19. Sequencing was performed with immunoSEQ multiplex PCR; in TCRdb, only in-frame clones are kept and a portion is missing. The data hold over 350,000 clones, with 88% observed a single time. Sequenced input: PBMCs or T cells enriched from blood (not recorded which). Receptors originate from a woman in her twenties or thirties with acute COVID-19.

The chain has TRBV6-4 and TRBJ2-5, with 8 bases lining up with TRBD1. The CDR3 is 15 amino acids. Looked up from germline, CDR1 is MRHNA and CDR2 is SNTAGT. After removal of 5 bases from V and 4 bases from J, the junction contained 9 bases not matched to a gene. The CDR3 DNA is TGTGCCAGCAGTCAACAACCGACAGGGGCAGAGACCCAGTACTTC. Translating gives CASSQQPTGAETQYF.

The V gene is TRBV20-1, the J gene TRBJ1-3; D uncertain. The V and J ends lost 3 bases and 3 bases respectively, with 12 bases between them. The germline CDR1 and CDR2 sequences are DFQATT and SNEGSKA (reference sequence). There are 14 residues in the CDR3. This CDR3 is CSASLGSYGNTIYF. DNA of the CDR3: TGCAGTGCTAGTTTGGGCAGCTATGGAAACACCATATATTTT.

The rearrangement joins TRBV5-1 to TRBJ1-1; perhaps TRBD1 as D (6 bases). The CDR3 is 15 amino acids. Looked up from germline, CDR1 is SGHRS and CDR2 is YFSETQ. Trimming pared 0 bases from V and 4 bases from J, leaving 13 bases between. In nucleotides, the CDR3 is TGCGCCAGCAGCTTGGAGGGCAGGGGATCCACTGAAGCTTTCTTT. Translating gives CASSLEGRGSTEAFF.

The V gene is TRBV5-1, the J gene TRBJ2-1; 10 positions match TRBD2. Trimming took 4 bases from V and 5 from J; bases not matched to a gene: 12. This CDR3 contains 17 residues. Germline V CDR1 and CDR2: SGHRS, YFSETQ. The CDR3 nucleotides read TGCGCCAGCAGCCGCATTTTTAGCGGGGGGACCGACAATGAGCAGTTCTTC. Its protein product is CASSRIFSGGTDNEQFF. Combining the CDR3 with reference TRBV5-1 and TRBJ2-1 gives the whole variable domain KAGVTQTPRYLIKTRGQQVTLSCSPISGHRSVSWYQQTPGQGLQFLFEYFSETQRNKGNFPGRFSGRQFSNSRSEMNVSTLELGDSALYLCASSRIFSGGTDNEQFFGPGTRLTVL.